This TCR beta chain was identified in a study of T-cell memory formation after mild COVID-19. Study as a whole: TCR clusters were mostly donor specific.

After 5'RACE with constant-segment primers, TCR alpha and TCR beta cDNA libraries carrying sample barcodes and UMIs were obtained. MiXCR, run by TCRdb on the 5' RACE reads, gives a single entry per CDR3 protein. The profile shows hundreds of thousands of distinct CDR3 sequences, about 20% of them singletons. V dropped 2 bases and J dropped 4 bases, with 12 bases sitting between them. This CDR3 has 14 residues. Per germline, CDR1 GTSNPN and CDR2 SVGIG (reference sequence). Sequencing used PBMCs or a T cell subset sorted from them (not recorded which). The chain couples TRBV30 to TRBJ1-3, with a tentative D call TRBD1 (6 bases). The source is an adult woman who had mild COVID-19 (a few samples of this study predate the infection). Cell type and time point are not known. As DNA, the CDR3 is TGTGCCTGGAGTCGGGGGGCATTCGGAAACACCATATATTTT. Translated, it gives CAWSRGAFGNTIYF.